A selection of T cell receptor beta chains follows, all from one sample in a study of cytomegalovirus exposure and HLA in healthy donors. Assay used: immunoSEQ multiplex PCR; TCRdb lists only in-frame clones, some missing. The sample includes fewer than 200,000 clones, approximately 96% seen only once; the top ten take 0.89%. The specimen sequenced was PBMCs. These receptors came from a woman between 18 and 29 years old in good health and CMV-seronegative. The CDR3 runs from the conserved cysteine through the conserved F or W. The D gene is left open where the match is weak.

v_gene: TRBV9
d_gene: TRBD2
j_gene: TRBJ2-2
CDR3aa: CASSDLRGVGGELFF
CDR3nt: TGTGCCAGCAGCGACCTCCGGGGGGTCGGCGGGGAGCTGTTTTTT

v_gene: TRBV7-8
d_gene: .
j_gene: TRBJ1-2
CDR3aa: CASSSTRTRGDYGYTF
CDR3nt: TGTGCCAGCAGCTCAACGCGGACGCGCGGGGACTATGGCTACACCTTC

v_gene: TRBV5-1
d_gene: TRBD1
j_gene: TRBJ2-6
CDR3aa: CASSLGQDPFGANVLTF
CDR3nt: TGCGCCAGCAGCTTAGGACAGGACCCCTTTGGGGCCAACGTCCTGACTTTC

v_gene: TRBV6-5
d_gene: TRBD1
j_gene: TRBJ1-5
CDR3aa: CASSRDSYNQPQHF
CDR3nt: TGTGCCAGCAGTCGGGACAGTTATAATCAGCCCCAGCATTTT

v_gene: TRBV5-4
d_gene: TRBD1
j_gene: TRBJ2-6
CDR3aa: CASSKDRTGGATGANVLTF
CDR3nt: TGTGCCAGCAGCAAGGATCGGACAGGGGGCGCGACTGGGGCCAACGTCCTGACTTTC

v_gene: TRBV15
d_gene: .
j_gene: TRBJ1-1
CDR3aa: CATSRPGMYLNAMNTEAFF
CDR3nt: TGTGCCACCAGCAGGCCCGGGATGTACCTAAACGCGATGAACACTGAAGCTTTCTTT

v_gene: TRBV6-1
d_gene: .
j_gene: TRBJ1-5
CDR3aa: CASSEAGGLRNQPQHF
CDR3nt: TGTGCCAGCAGTGAAGCGGGAGGGCTTCGCAATCAGCCCCAGCATTTT

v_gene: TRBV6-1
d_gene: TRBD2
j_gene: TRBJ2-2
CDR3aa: CASSFSGGLTGELFF
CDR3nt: TGTGCCAGCAGTTTTTCGGGGGGACTCACCGGGGAGCTGTTTTTT

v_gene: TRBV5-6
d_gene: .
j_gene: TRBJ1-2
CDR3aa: CASSLQYGYTF
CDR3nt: TGTGCCAGCAGCTTGCAGTATGGCTACACCTTC

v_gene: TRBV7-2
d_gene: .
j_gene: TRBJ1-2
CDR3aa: CASSLAGGKNYGYTF
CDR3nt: TGTGCCAGCAGCTTAGCCGGGGGAAAGAACTATGGCTACACCTTC

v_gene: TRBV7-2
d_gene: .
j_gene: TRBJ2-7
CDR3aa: CASSLGTDYYEQYF
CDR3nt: TGTGCCAGCAGCTTGGGGACTGATTATTACGAGCAGTACTTC

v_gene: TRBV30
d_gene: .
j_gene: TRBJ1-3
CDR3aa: CAWIPNPQGIGNTIYF
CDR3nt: TGTGCCTGGATCCCCAACCCCCAGGGAATTGGAAACACCATATATTTT

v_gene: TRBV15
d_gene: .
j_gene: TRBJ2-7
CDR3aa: CATSRGKELAGEQYF
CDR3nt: TGTGCCACCAGCAGAGGCAAGGAACTCGCGGGGGAGCAGTACTTC

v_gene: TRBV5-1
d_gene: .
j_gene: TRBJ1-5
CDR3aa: CASSFPSSPSNQPQHF
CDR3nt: TGCGCCAGCAGCTTCCCCTCGTCTCCGAGCAATCAGCCCCAGCATTTT

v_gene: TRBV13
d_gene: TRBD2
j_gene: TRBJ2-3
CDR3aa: CASSGLGTDTQYF
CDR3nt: TGTGCCAGTTCGGGACTAGGGACAGATACGCAGTATTTT

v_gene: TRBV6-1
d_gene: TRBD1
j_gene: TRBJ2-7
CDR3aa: CASSRDSPYEQYF
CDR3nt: TGTGCCAGTTCTCGGGACAGCCCCTACGAGCAGTACTTC

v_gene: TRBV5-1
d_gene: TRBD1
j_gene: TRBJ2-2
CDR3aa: CASSVGTGGAGTGELFF
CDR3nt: TGCGCCAGCAGCGTCGGGACAGGGGGCGCGGGGACCGGGGAGCTGTTTTTT